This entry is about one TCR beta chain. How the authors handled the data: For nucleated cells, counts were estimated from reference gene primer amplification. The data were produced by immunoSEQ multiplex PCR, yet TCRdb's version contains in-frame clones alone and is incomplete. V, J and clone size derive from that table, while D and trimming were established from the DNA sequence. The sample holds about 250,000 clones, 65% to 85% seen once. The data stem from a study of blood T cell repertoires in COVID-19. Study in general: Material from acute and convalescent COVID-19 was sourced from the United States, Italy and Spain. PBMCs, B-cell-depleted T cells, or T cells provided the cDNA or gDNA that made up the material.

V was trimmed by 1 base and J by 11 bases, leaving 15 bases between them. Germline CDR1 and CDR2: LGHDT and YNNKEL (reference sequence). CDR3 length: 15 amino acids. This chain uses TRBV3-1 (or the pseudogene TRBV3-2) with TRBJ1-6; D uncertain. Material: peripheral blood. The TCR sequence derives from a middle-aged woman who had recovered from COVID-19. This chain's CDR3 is CASSQVRGAGAPLHF. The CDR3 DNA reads TGTGCCAGCAGCCAAGTTCGGGGAGCTGGCGCACCCCTCCACTTT.